The sequence of this TCR beta chain was determined in a study of early T cells in non-severe SARS-CoV-2 infection. As for the study in general: The sequenced material was bulk RNA from unsorted whole blood, and its chains were unpaired. General study results and limits: Sequences matched to VDJdb favored anti-spike CD8 responses, while private and CD4 specificities were missed.

Of note for this clonotype: Its cognate antigen is unknown.

Each cDNA molecule carried a unique molecular identifier. From the 5' RACE reads, TCRdb called clonotypes with MiXCR, one entry per CDR3 protein. The table shows nearly 55,000 distinct CDR3 sequences, with roughly 7.6% occurring only once. J gave up 6 bases and V 2 bases, and 9 bases lay outside the gene matches. The CDR3 sequence is 16 residues long. The germline V gene has CDR1 MGHDK and CDR2 SYGVNS. The TCR comes from an adult who was a healthcare worker with PCR-confirmed SARS-CoV-2 infection or an uninfected control (not recorded which). This chain links TRBV25-1 with TRBJ2-1, with 8 bases matching TRBD1. The sequenced sample was whole blood, obtained at baseline. The CDR3 region has the DNA TGTGCCAGCAGTGAAGCGGAAGGGACAGGACGCAATGAGCAGTTCTTC. This encodes CASSEAEGTGRNEQFF.